The following is a T cell receptor (beta chain) sequence with its context. The table lists this clonotype with a few counts. Which antigen it targets is not known. There are no base qualities to consult, and no much larger clone falls within one base. The instrument given in TCRdb is Illumina HiSeq 2500. Quantitative 5'-RACE with molecular barcodes was the method used to prepare the TCR beta libraries. The study's processing was this. A new computational method, built on a probabilistic model of VDJ rearrangement, was used to identify disease-linked TCR variants. The public reads were run again by TCRdb, first through fastp at Q25 and then through MiXCR, and only productive beta chains were kept. CDR3 protein sequences are deduplicated, and each keeps its most common genes and DNA. The V and J calls were determined by TCRdb, not by the authors. Within this sample are 100,000 or so distinct CDR3 sequences, with under 30% of them counted one time only. The ten most abundant clones make up around an eighth of the sample.

This sample was included in a study of CD8 T cells in ankylosing spondylitis (dated by TCRdb to about 2017). Regarding the study in general: T cell receptor beta repertoires were profiled in healthy donors and ankylosing spondylitis patients so that disease-linked TCR variants could be found. Peripheral blood samples were taken, and synovial fluid was additionally collected from ankylosing spondylitis patients. The full study cohort was made up of about two dozen ankylosing spondylitis patients and some 100 healthy donors. What the work shows at the level of the full study, not this receptor alone: Some TCR beta motif variants had previously been reported in synovial fluid and blood of reactive arthritis patients, which suggested common disease-initiation mechanisms. Significant enrichment of the disease-linked clones was reported in matched synovial fluid samples from ankylosing spondylitis patients. The disease-linked clones showed a CD8+ phenotype and occurred at relatively low frequencies in peripheral blood. Blood from ankylosing spondylitis patients appeared to be characterized by a TCR beta motif made up of seven or eight highly homologous amino acid variants.

Synovial fluid samples and blood samples obtained from the same ankylosing spondylitis patients were matched. Its CDR3 holds 13 amino acids, cysteine through phenylalanine. Of the read, only the CDR3 DNA is kept; its 39 bases are in frame from base 1. Trimmed from V: 6 bases; trimmed from J: 5 bases; junction bases lacking a gene match: 4. Per the germline V gene, ENHRY is the CDR1 and SYGVKD is the CDR2. The rearrangement combines TRBV10-3 with TRBJ1-5, with TRBD1 identical over 7 junction bases. Sample: synovial fluid, either unsorted or a sorted T cell fraction (not recorded which). This sequence was found in a male donor with ankylosing spondylitis. The DNA sequence is TGTGCCATCAGCTCGGACAGGTATCAGCCCCAGCATTTT. Its product reads: CAISSDRYQPQHF.